There are many counts of the clone carrying this T cell receptor (beta chain). Its antigen is currently unknown. The study reverse transcribed the entire isolated RNA, so it sequenced expressed TCRB transcripts. Repertoires were generated with immunoSEQ multiplex PCR, while TCRdb's copy carries only in-frame clones and drops some. The sample holds 150,000 to 200,000 clones; about 7.8% are singletons and the top ten take 0.94%. This CDR3 spans 14 amino acids. V lost 6 bases and J lost 7, with 15 bases in between. From germline, CDR1 is MDHEN and CDR2 SYDVKM. This specimen belongs to a study of beta chain features in type 1 diabetes. Study findings and constraints: Shorter TCRB CDR3s, moderately but significantly so, marked every one of the four CD4+ subsets in Type 1 diabetes patients.

The specimen was central memory CD4+ T cells from blood. The sequence derives from a woman between 40 and 55 years old with type 1 diabetes. The gene calls are TRBV28 and TRBJ1-4; unclear D gene. In DNA form, the CDR3 reads TGTGCCAGCAGCTTAGGCGGCTTGACTGAAAAACTGTTTTTT. Protein product: CASSLGGLTEKLFF.